This T cell receptor (beta chain) was sequenced during a study of shared clonotypes between healthy human individuals. Sorted-subset replicate PCRs used roughly 210 ng of genomic DNA. This amount corresponded to approximately 30,000 T cell genomes. Clones were sequenced by immunoSEQ multiplex PCR, and TCRdb holds only the in-frame ones, with some missing. The data hold about 870,000 clones, with over 90% observed a single time. This CDR3 region has 11 residues. Trimming pared 11 bases from V and 0 bases from J, leaving 5 bases between. Germline assignment: CDR1 SNHLY and CDR2 FYNNEI. With respect to this clone: Its antigen is not known.

Naive CD8 cells were CD45RO-negative, positively selected for CCR7, excluding terminally differentiated effector memory CD45RA+ cells. Study-wide findings and caveats: Donor clonotype sharing was expected to depend on sequencing depth. Rarefaction showed sorted-subset sequencing was incomplete despite large depth. Researchers found naive subsets generally carried larger estimated richness than memory subsets.

The receptor comes from a man aged 30-40 years in good health. The chain has TRBV2 and TRBJ2-4; D not resolved. What was sequenced was naive CD8+ T cells sorted from blood. The CDR3 protein is CAVLAKNIQYF. The CDR3 nucleotides are TGTGCCGTGTTAGCCAAAAACATTCAGTACTTC.